What follows are 28 T cell receptor beta chains derived from one specimen sequenced in a study of CD8 T cells in Susac syndrome (dated by TCRdb to about 2019). Libraries came from the immunoSEQ multiplex PCR assay. RNA was extracted using the RNeasy kit, and roughly 0.45 to 1 ug of the RNA was reverse transcribed with random hexamers. Through fastp at Q25 and MiXCR, TCRdb rebuilt clones from the public reads, retaining in-frame beta chains. All rows with the same CDR3 protein become a single entry with the most common DNA and genes. The table for this sample lists under 200,000 distinct CDR3 sequences; 93% of them were counted only once. The ten largest clones represent 0.1% of the sample. Sample: CD4+ T cells from PBMCs. Receptors were obtained from a human donor in good health.

This chain links TRBV4-1 with TRBJ1-1, with D uncertain. There are 15 residues in the CDR3. V was clipped by 4 bases and J by 4 bases, with 16 bases between them. Germline assignment: CDR1 MGHRA and CDR2 YSYEKL. The CDR3: CASSPKMRAGTEAFF. CDR3 nucleotide sequence: TGCGCCAGCAGCCCTAAGATGAGGGCGGGCACTGAAGCTTTCTTT.

The rearrangement uses TRBV6-1 and TRBJ1-1; D remains unclear. V was shortened by 2 bases and J by 10 bases, with 11 bases between the two germline ends. Germline loops: CDR1 MNHNS, CDR2 SASEGT. The CDR3 covers 12 residues. The CDR3 nucleotides read TGTGCCAGCAGTGAACCGCCCGTCCCAGCTTTCTTT. Residues: CASSEPPVPAFF.

The V and J genes are TRBV3-1 and TRBJ1-1; 9 nucleotides align to TRBD1. The CDR3 is made up of 13 amino acids. The V gene end was trimmed by 4 bases and the J gene end by 8 bases; junction bases not matched to a gene: 5. The germline gives CDR1 LGHDT, CDR2 YNNKEL (reference sequence). The CDR3 region is CASSLGTGSEAFF. The CDR3 coding sequence is TGTGCCAGCAGCCTAGGGACAGGGTCCGAAGCTTTCTTT.

J is TRBJ2-6 and V is TRBV3-1; D could derive from TRBD1 or TRBD2 (5 bases each). CDR3 size: 17 residues. Germline V gene data show CDR1 as LGHDT and CDR2 as YNNKEL (reference sequence). V dropped 5 bases and J dropped 1 base, with 15 bases sitting between them. CDR3 region: CASSDLTGGSGANVLTF. CDR3 DNA sequence: TGTGCCAGCAGCGATCTTACAGGCGGGTCTGGGGCCAACGTCCTGACTTTC.

The J gene is TRBJ1-4, the V gene TRBV18; D unclear. Trimming pared 2 bases from V and 8 bases from J, leaving 18 bases between. This CDR3 comprises 16 residues. CDR1 is KGHSH, CDR2 LQKENI, per germline. The CDR3 nucleotides read TGTGCCAGCTCACCATTCGATGGGTCCGTAAGCGAAAAACTGTTTTTT. As protein: CASSPFDGSVSEKLFF.

The chain combines TRBV12-3 or TRBV12-4 with TRBJ2-5; no clear D gene. V was pared by 5 bases and J by 4 bases, with 5 bases between. The CDR3 loop spans 11 amino acids. CDR3 region: CASSQIETQYF. The DNA of the CDR3 is TGTGCCAGCAGTCAGATAGAGACCCAGTACTTC.

The chain is built from TRBV28 and TRBJ2-7; D perhaps matches TRBD1 (6 bases). V lost 5 bases and J 3 bases, leaving 17 bases between the germline ends. Germline assignment: CDR1 MDHEN and CDR2 SYDVKM. The CDR3 length is 15 residues. CDR3 DNA sequence: TGTGCCAGCAGTCGTCCACAGGGAAGGTTCTACGAGCAGTACTTC. Its protein is CASSRPQGRFYEQYF. Complete variable domain (other parts from reference TRBV28 and TRBJ2-7): DVKVTQSSRYLVKRTGEKVFLECVQDMDHENMFWYRQDPGLGLRLIYFSYDVKMKEKGDIPEGYSVSREKKERFSLILESASTNQTSMYLCASSRPQGRFYEQYFGPGTRLTVT.

This clonotype turned up a few times. The chain combines TRBV29-1 with TRBJ2-3; 9 nucleotides line up with TRBD2. CDR1 SQVTM and CDR2 ANQGSEA come from the germline V gene. The CDR3 extends over 14 amino acids. J gave up 6 bases and V 5 bases, and 9 bases lay outside the gene matches. DNA for the CDR3: TGCAGCGTTCACCCGGGACTAGCTCCGGATACGCAGTATTTT. Residues: CSVHPGLAPDTQYF.

The rearrangement joins TRBV12-3 or TRBV12-4 to TRBJ1-1; the D gene is possibly TRBD1 (5 bases). Trimming left V 2 bases short and J 3 bases short, with 13 bases between. The CDR3 covers 15 residues. Here the CDR3 DNA reads TGTGCCAGCAGTTTAATTCCGGGGCGGGACACTGAAGCTTTCTTT. The encoded protein is CASSLIPGRDTEAFF.

The chain joins TRBV7-9 to TRBJ2-6; no definite D call. Germline CDR1 SEHNR, CDR2 FQNEAQ (reference sequence). V lost 5 bases to trimming and J lost 0 bases, with 14 bases between them. The CDR3 is made up of 17 amino acids. DNA for the CDR3: TGTGCCAGCAGCCAACCGCGGCGCGGCTCTGGGGCCAACGTCCTGACTTTC. Its translation is CASSQPRRGSGANVLTF.

The chain has TRBV29-1 and TRBJ2-3, with D uncertain. Germline CDR1 is SQVTM and CDR2 is ANQGSEA. The CDR3 has 13 amino acids. Trimming removed 8 bases at V and 2 bases at J, with 14 bases between. CDR3 amino acids: CSPSLGSTDTQYF. The DNA of the CDR3 is TGCAGCCCGAGTCTGGGTTCCACAGATACGCAGTATTTT.

The chain is built from TRBV29-1 and TRBJ2-1; D gene uncertain. Germline V gene sequence: CDR1 SQVTM, CDR2 ANQGSEA. The CDR3 is 13 residues long. Trimming shortened V by 4 bases and J by 5 bases, and 12 bases separated the two germline ends. The CDR3, as DNA: TGCAGCGTTGTGTCGAACCACGACAATGAGCAGTTCTTC. It encodes CSVVSNHDNEQFF.

The chain links TRBV29-1 to TRBJ2-1, with a tentative D call TRBD2 (6 bases). Germline assignment: CDR1 SQVTM and CDR2 ANQGSEA. Trimming pared 2 bases from V and 2 bases from J, leaving 10 bases between. The length of the CDR3 is 14 residues. The CDR3 loop is CSVESERAYNEQFF. DNA of the CDR3: TGCAGCGTTGAATCGGAGCGGGCCTACAATGAGCAGTTCTTC.

This rearrangement joins TRBV6-5 to TRBJ2-5; perhaps TRBD1 as D (5 bases). The CDR3 totals 15 residues. V lost 4 bases and J lost 12, with 24 bases in between. Looked up from germline, CDR1 is MNHEY and CDR2 is SVGAGI. In nucleotides, the CDR3 is TGTGCCAGCAGTTCTCGGCCGGCTCAGGCCGTCAGGGAGTACTTC. Protein: CASSSRPAQAVREYF.

This clonotype appeared once. The rearrangement uses TRBV7-2 and TRBJ1-2; D gene uncertain. V dropped 5 bases and J dropped 0 bases, with 19 bases sitting between them. The CDR3 sequence is 17 residues long. The germline V gene has CDR1 SGHTA and CDR2 FQGNSA. This chain's CDR3 is CASSPFSIPGSNYGYTF. CDR3 coding DNA: TGTGCCAGCAGCCCGTTCTCGATCCCCGGATCTAACTATGGCTACACCTTC.

The V gene is TRBV13, the J gene TRBJ1-2; D not certain. CDR1 is PRHDT and CDR2 is FYEKMQ in the germline V gene (reference sequence). This CDR3 contains 14 residues. Trimming left V 6 bases short and J 8 bases short, with 19 bases between. The CDR3 spells CASSLRLGLQGYTF. The CDR3 DNA sequence: TGTGCCAGCAGTCTTAGATTAGGGTTACAGGGCTACACCTTC.

This clonotype has a single count. The junction shows a germline mismatch at one end, possibly a read error. The rearrangement links TRBV6-4 to TRBJ1-5; no reliable D call. CDR1 and CDR2 (germline): MRHNA, SNTAGT. The CDR3 loop spans 13 amino acids. CDR3 protein: CASSLQYNQPRHF. The CDR3 nucleotides are TGTGCCAGCAGTCTACAGTACAATCAGCCCCGGCATTTT.

The rearrangement joins TRBV5-1 to TRBJ2-5; no clear D. Germline-derived CDR1 and CDR2 are SGHRS and YFSETQ. CDR3 length equals 15 residues. V was shortened by 0 bases and J by 1 base, with 10 bases between the two germline ends. CDR3 sequence reads: CASSLVFGPQETQYF. The DNA of the CDR3 is TGCGCCAGCAGCTTGGTTTTCGGACCCCAAGAGACCCAGTACTTC. The entire variable domain, with the rest obtained from reference TRBV5-1 and TRBJ2-5, is as follows: KAGVTQTPRYLIKTRGQQVTLSCSPISGHRSVSWYQQTPGQGLQFLFEYFSETQRNKGNFPGRFSGRQFSNSRSEMNVSTLELGDSALYLCASSLVFGPQETQYFGPGTRLLVL.

The V gene is TRBV5-4, the J gene TRBJ1-2, with TRBD1 matching over 9 bases. The CDR3 contains 14 residues. Germline trimming cut 6 bases from V and 2 bases from J; bases unmatched to any gene: 5. Germline loops: CDR1 SGHNT, CDR2 YYREEE (reference sequence). Here the CDR3 reads CASNSGTGNYGYTF. DNA for the CDR3: TGTGCCAGCAACTCCGGGACAGGGAACTATGGCTACACCTTC.

In this sample, this clonotype turned up a few times. This chain uses TRBV6-1 with TRBJ1-6; the D is unclear. Per germline, CDR1 MNHNS and CDR2 SASEGT. V was shortened by 5 bases and J by 8 bases, with 16 bases between the two germline ends. This CDR3 spans 15 amino acids. Here the CDR3 DNA reads TGTGCCAGCAGTCGGATGGGAGGGCGGGATTCACCCCTCCACTTT. It specifies CASSRMGGRDSPLHF.

This clonotype was counted between two and nine times. V gene TRBV12-3 or TRBV12-4 combines with J gene TRBJ1-1; D remains unclear. V was shortened by 5 bases and J by 6 bases, with 7 bases between the two germline ends. CDR3 length equals 11 residues. CDR3 bases: TGTGCCAGCAGTCTTAAGGCTGAAGCTTTCTTT. It specifies CASSLKAEAFF.

V usage is TRBV29-1 and J usage is TRBJ2-1, with 14 bases that match TRBD2. V shed 2 bases, J shed 0 bases, and the junction held 9 bases outside the gene matches. This CDR3 has 19 residues. Germline assignment: CDR1 SQVTM and CDR2 ANQGSEA. In DNA form, the CDR3 reads TGCAGCGTTGAAATTGAGGGACTAGCGGGGGCGAGCTCCTACAATGAGCAGTTCTTC. Translating gives CSVEIEGLAGASSYNEQFF.

About this clonotype: At one end, the junction sequence differs from germline, possibly due to a read error. The chain employs TRBV6-1 and TRBJ2-7; no clear D gene. The CDR3 spans 13 residues. Germline loops: CDR1 MNHNS, CDR2 SASEGT. CDR3 sequence reads: CASSKAGSYEQYF. Written as DNA, the CDR3 is TGTGCCAGCAGTAAAGCTGGCTCCTACGAGCAGTACTTC.

J is TRBJ2-2 and V is TRBV5-1; 8 nucleotides match TRBD1. Trimming removed 5 bases from V and 5 bases from J; junction bases left unmatched: 11. In germline, CDR1 is SGHRS, CDR2 YFSETQ. CDR3 length: 16 residues. CDR3 loop: CASRYYGQGRTGELFF. As DNA, the CDR3 is TGCGCCAGCAGATATTACGGACAGGGTAGGACCGGGGAGCTGTTTTTT.

This rearrangement joins TRBV9 to TRBJ2-3, with D maybe TRBD2 (5 bases). Per the germline V gene, CDR1 is SGDLS and CDR2 is YYNGEE. CDR3 length: 14 residues. Trimming cost V 4 bases and J 1 base, with 10 bases left between them. Here the CDR3 DNA reads TGTGCCAGCAGCCCGGGAATGGGCACAGATACGCAGTATTTT. Amino acid sequence: CASSPGMGTDTQYF.

The V call is TRBV7-2, the J call TRBJ2-1; either TRBD1 or TRBD2 may fit D (5 bases each). Germline V CDR1 and CDR2: SGHTA, FQGNSA. Between the trimmed V and J ends, which lost 5 bases and 15 bases, there was a span of 20 bases. This CDR3 is built from 13 residues. The CDR3 is CASSRPRDLTRFF. CDR3 bases: TGTGCCAGCAGCCGCCCGAGGGACCTCACCCGGTTCTTC.

This chain connects TRBV25-1 to TRBJ1-1; D possibly corresponds to TRBD1 (5 bases). V gave up 1 base and J gave up 4 bases, with 16 bases separating them. The CDR3 has 16 residues. CDR1 and CDR2 (germline): MGHDK, SYGVNS. CDR3 amino acids: CASSELGRGGGTEAFF. The CDR3 DNA reads as TGTGCCAGCAGTGAATTAGGGCGGGGCGGGGGCACTGAAGCTTTCTTT. Full variable domain (rest looked up from reference TRBV25-1 and TRBJ1-1): EADIYQTPRYLVIGTGKKITLECSQTMGHDKMYWYQQDPGMELHLIHYSYGVNSTEKGDLSSESTVSRIRTEHFPLTLESARPSHTSQYLCASSELGRGGGTEAFFGQGTRLTVV.

The chain employs TRBV20-1 and TRBJ2-3, with TRBD2 matching over 8 bases. This CDR3 spans 14 amino acids. The germline CDR1 and CDR2 sequences are DFQATT and SNEGSKA (reference sequence). Germline trimming cut 6 bases from V and 5 bases from J; bases unmatched to any gene: 10. CDR3 in amino acids: CSAPPSGGVDTQYF. The CDR3, as DNA: TGCAGTGCCCCGCCGTCCGGGGGGGTAGATACGCAGTATTTT.